This T cell receptor (beta chain) was documented in a study of shared clonotypes between healthy human individuals. The CDR3 covers 19 residues. Germline V gene lookup returns CDR1 SGHVS and CDR2 FQNEAQ. V shed 0 bases and J 2 bases; nucleotides not matched to a gene: 13. The table lists this clone with a count of one. In the original workflow: Without quality scores, immunoSEQ junctional reads could not be filtered like full-length reads. Only in-frame clones appear in the TCRdb table, and some are missing; sequencing was by immunoSEQ multiplex PCR. V and J calls and clone size are as listed in that table; D and trimming were resolved from the DNA. The table shows under 750,000 clones, with 55% to 80% occurring only once.

Specimen: memory CD4+ T cells sorted from blood. Regarding subset: CD45RA-negative fraction. The V call is TRBV7-8, the J call TRBJ1-5, with 7 positions matching TRBD1. This receptor was obtained from a woman aged 30 to 39 in good health. The CDR3 DNA reads TGTGCCAGCAGCTTAGCTCGCAACTTGGGACAGACGCGCAATCAGCCCCAGCATTTT. Its protein is CASSLARNLGQTRNQPQHF.